The clone carrying this TCR beta chain came up once. Antigen: not known. Germline lookup yields CDR1 MNHEY and CDR2 SVGAGI. With 2 bases removed from V and 8 bases from J, the gap between germline ends came to 14 bases. This CDR3 comprises 14 residues. These data originate in a study of cytomegalovirus exposure and HLA in healthy donors. Findings and limits, study-wide: With later analysis, a missense DCLRE1C variant became linked to TCR beta V- and J-gene trimming. V segments that were indistinguishable, TRBV6-2 and TRBV6-3 among them, were omitted from analysis. Analyzed later, association rates of TCRs varied across HLA loci, with DRB1 most and HLA-C fewest.

A multiplex PCR was run with 60 Vbeta primers and 13 Jbeta primers. Clones were read by immunoSEQ multiplex PCR, and TCRdb kept only the in-frame ones, dropping some. Found here are 200,000 or so clones, 84% of them singletons; the top ten hold 0.25% to 0.3%. The TCR sequence derives from a boy aged 5-17 years in good health and CMV-seronegative. The rearrangement joins TRBV6-5 to TRBJ2-3; D is possibly TRBD2 (7 bases). Material for sequencing was PBMCs. For the CDR3, the DNA is TGTGCCAGCAGTTACCTCAGTGGGGGGGCTACGCAGTATTTT. This translates into CASSYLSGGATQYF.